This passage covers 16 T cell receptor beta chains from one sample sequenced in a study of high-grade serous ovarian cancer treatment subgroups. The tumor samples were collected prior to definitive surgery or chemotherapy. Method: immunoSEQ multiplex PCR; TCRdb's copy keeps in-frame clones and lacks some. The data hold about 2,700 clones, with around 70% observed a single time. Sequenced: tumor tissue. The receptors derive from a human donor with high-grade serous ovarian cancer.

The gene calls are TRBV2 and TRBJ1-5; D is undetermined. Trimming left V 4 bases short and J 4 bases short, with 11 bases between. CDR1 SNHLY and CDR2 FYNNEI come from the germline V gene. This CDR3 is built from 14 residues. The CDR3 loop reads CASSAWMPNQPQHF. The CDR3 region has the DNA TGTGCCAGCAGTGCGTGGATGCCGAATCAGCCCCAGCATTTT.

This clone was observed a handful of times. This rearrangement joins TRBV28 to TRBJ1-1; tentative D call: TRBD1 (5 bases). The CDR3 contains 14 residues. Trimming removed 2 bases at V and 1 base at J, with 8 bases between. Germline CDR1 is MDHEN and CDR2 is SYDVKM. The DNA for the CDR3 is TGTGCCAGCAGTTTAGAGACAGCGAACACTGAAGCTTTCTTT. Amino acids: CASSLETANTEAFF.

The chain employs TRBV18 and TRBJ2-5; D is undetermined. V shed 5 bases and J shed 3 bases, with 4 bases lying between them. The CDR3 covers 11 residues. Germline-derived CDR1 and CDR2 are KGHSH and LQKENI. CDR3: CASSSEETQYF. The CDR3 DNA reads as TGTGCCAGCTCATCCGAAGAGACCCAGTACTTC.

The chain combines TRBV7-2 with TRBJ1-2, with D unresolved. CDR3 length: 13 amino acids. V lost 5 bases and J lost 7, with 14 bases in between. Per germline, CDR1 SGHTA and CDR2 FQGNSA. The CDR3, as DNA: TGTGCCAGCAGCCCCCGCGTGGACGGTGGCTACACCTTC. It specifies CASSPRVDGGYTF. The complete variable domain, with remaining parts taken from reference TRBV7-2 and TRBJ1-2, reads GAGVSQSPSNKVTEKGKDVELRCDPISGHTALYWYRQSLGQGLEFLIYFQGNSAPDKSGLPSDRFSAERTGGSVSTLTIQRTQQEDSAVYLCASSPRVDGGYTFGSGTRLTVV.

V and J are TRBV5-1 and TRBJ2-7; possible D gene TRBD2, 6 bases. Trimming took off 0 bases at V and 9 bases at J, with 10 bases between the two ends. CDR3 length: 12 residues. Germline-derived CDR1 and CDR2 are SGHRS and YFSETQ. CDR3 amino acids: CASSLVGTRQYF. In DNA, the CDR3 is TGCGCCAGCAGCTTGGTCGGGACTCGGCAGTACTTC.

The J gene is TRBJ2-2, the V gene TRBV18; D uncertain. The germline CDR1 and CDR2 sequences are KGHSH and LQKENI. This CDR3 has 18 amino acids. V was cut by 3 bases and J by 1 base, with 18 bases left in between. The DNA of the CDR3 is TGTGCCAGCTCACCCCAGGAACAAACCCTTCTGAACACCGGGGAGCTGTTTTTT. Translating it yields CASSPQEQTLLNTGELFF.

The chain recombines TRBV11-3 with TRBJ2-2, with TRBD1 identical over 9 bases. CDR1 and CDR2 from the germline V gene are SGHNT and YENEEA. The CDR3 has 15 residues. Trimming removed 2 bases from V and 5 bases from J; junction bases left unmatched: 3. CDR3 in amino acids: CASSLRQGGTGELFF. CDR3 bases: TGTGCCAGCAGCTTACGACAGGGGGGGACCGGGGAGCTGTTTTTT.

CDR3 nucleotides: TGTGCCAGTAGCCCCGACAGGCGCACCGGGGAGCTGTTTTTT. This encodes CASSPDRRTGELFF. V usage is TRBV19 and J usage is TRBJ2-2; TRBD1 might be the D (6 bases). The CDR3 consists of 14 residues. In germline, CDR1 is LNHDA, CDR2 SQIVND (reference sequence). With 6 bases removed from V and 4 bases from J, the gap between germline ends came to 12 bases.

The CDR3 loop reads CASSQDGGGGNEKLFF. The CDR3 region has the DNA TGCGCCAGCAGCCAAGATGGAGGGGGGGGGAATGAAAAACTGTTTTTT. The rearrangement uses TRBV4-1 and TRBJ1-4; tentatively, D is TRBD1 (6 bases). Trimming stripped 0 bases from V and 5 bases from J, with 13 bases between. The germline CDR1 and CDR2 sequences are MGHRA and YSYEKL. The CDR3 is 16 residues long.

J is TRBJ2-7 and V is TRBV7-9; D unresolved. The V end was cut by 1 base, the J end by 6 bases, with 7 bases between. Germline CDR1 and CDR2: SEHNR and FQNEAQ (reference sequence). The CDR3 covers 12 residues. This chain's CDR3 is CASSLESLEQYF. Here the CDR3 DNA reads TGTGCCAGCAGCTTAGAATCCCTCGAGCAGTACTTC.

J is TRBJ2-7 and V is TRBV7-2, with 10 nucleotides matching TRBD2. V was clipped by 0 bases and J by 7 bases; unmatched bases: 9. Germline V gene lookup returns CDR1 SGHTA and CDR2 FQGNSA. The CDR3 is 16 amino acids. CDR3 residues: CASSLAPASGGGEQYF. Here the CDR3 DNA reads TGTGCCAGCAGCTTAGCGCCTGCTAGCGGGGGCGGGGAGCAGTACTTC. The variable domain in full, with the rest retrieved from reference TRBV7-2 and TRBJ2-7, is GAGVSQSPSNKVTEKGKDVELRCDPISGHTALYWYRQSLGQGLEFLIYFQGNSAPDKSGLPSDRFSAERTGGSVSTLTIQRTQQEDSAVYLCASSLAPASGGGEQYFGPGTRLTVT.

The chain combines TRBV5-4 with TRBJ1-4; a weak D match, TRBD1 (6 bases). Germline V gene lookup returns CDR1 SGHNT and CDR2 YYREEE (reference sequence). The CDR3 contains 17 residues. Trimming cost V 0 bases and J 5 bases, with 17 bases left between them. CDR3 amino acids: CASSLGGGAGGNEKLFF. The CDR3 DNA follows: TGTGCCAGCAGCTTGGGTGGGGGCGCAGGCGGAAATGAAAAACTGTTTTTT.

The genes are TRBV5-1 and TRBJ1-4; 11 bases match TRBD1. J lost 4 bases, V lost 5 bases, and 10 bases had no gene match. The CDR3 has 17 amino acids. The germline CDR1 and CDR2 sequences are SGHRS and YFSETQ. The CDR3 DNA is TGCGCCAGCAGTTTCGGACAGGGGGCGGTATTTAATGAAAAACTGTTTTTT. Its protein is CASSFGQGAVFNEKLFF.

The chain employs TRBV7-9 and TRBJ2-7; 8 nucleotides line up with TRBD2. V trimming: 0 bases; J trimming: 5 bases; junction bases outside the gene matches: 9. This CDR3 has 16 residues. Germline CDR1 SEHNR, CDR2 FQNEAQ (reference sequence). CDR3 loop: CASSLALSGGRDEQYF. Written as DNA, the CDR3 is TGTGCCAGCAGCTTAGCACTATCGGGGGGGCGCGACGAGCAGTACTTC.

Worth noting for this clone: This CDR3 is also generated by other DNA sequences in the sample. The rearrangement uses TRBV28 and TRBJ2-7; maybe TRBD2 (6 bases). Per germline, CDR1 MDHEN and CDR2 SYDVKM. This CDR3 has 15 residues. V dropped 6 bases and J dropped 4 bases, with 19 bases sitting between them. CDR3 nucleotide sequence: TGTGCCAGCAGCCCCCCCGGGACTCCCACTTACGAGCAGTACTTC. Protein sequence: CASSPPGTPTYEQYF.

The chain joins TRBV15 to TRBJ1-2; tentatively, D is TRBD1 (6 bases). This CDR3 comprises 13 residues. Per germline, CDR1 LNHNV and CDR2 YYDKDF (reference sequence). The V end lost 6 bases, the J end lost 4 bases, and 12 bases lay between the germline ends. The CDR3, as DNA: TGTGCCACCAGGGAGACAGGCTCCTATGGCTACACCTTC. Translating it yields CATRETGSYGYTF. Drawing the rest from reference TRBV15 and TRBJ1-2, the complete variable domain is DAMVIQNPRYQVTQFGKPVTLSCSQTLNHNVMYWYQQKSSQAPKLLFHYYDKDFNNEADTPDNFQSRRPNTSFCFLDIRSPGLGDTAMYLCATRETGSYGYTFGSGTRLTVV.